This is a list of T cell receptor beta chains from one sample in a study of blood T cell repertoires in COVID-19. Libraries were prepared by immunoSEQ multiplex PCR; TCRdb keeps only in-frame clonotypes and omits some of them. The sample carries fewer than 300,000 clones, 88% recorded once. Sequencing used PBMCs or T cells enriched from blood (not recorded which). The source is a woman in her thirties or forties with acute COVID-19. The CDR3 runs from the conserved cysteine through the conserved F or W. The D gene is left open where the match is weak. Rows give clone size only sometimes, using once, few, many, or a class for an expanded clone.

clone_size,cdr3_length,v_call,d_call,j_call,cdr3_nt,cdr3_aa
NA,15,TRBV28,TRBD2,TRBJ2-7,TGTGCCAGCAGTTTCGGTACTAGCGGACCCTACGAGCAGTACTTC,CASSFGTSGPYEQYF
NA,16,TRBV7-9,TRBD1,TRBJ1-5,TGTGCCAGCAGCCTCTCCGGACAGGGAGGAGGTCAGCCCCAGCATTTT,CASSLSGQGGGQPQHF
NA,15,TRBV6-6,TRBD1,TRBJ2-4,TGTGCCAGCAGTACACTCCGGGACAGCAAAAACATTCAGTACTTC,CASSTLRDSKNIQYF
NA,13,TRBV7-2,NA,TRBJ2-1,TGTGCCAGCAGTCCCAGGCAGGGGAGTGAGCAGTTCTTC,CASSPRQGSEQFF
NA,16,TRBV11-2,TRBD1,TRBJ1-5,TGTGCCAGCAGCTTCGGGACAGGGTATGGCAATCAGCCCCAGCATTTT,CASSFGTGYGNQPQHF
NA,15,TRBV28,TRBD1,TRBJ2-2,TGTGCCAGCAGTTTACCAGGGGGTAGCACCGGGGAGCTGTTTTTT,CASSLPGGSTGELFF
NA,19,TRBV7-9,TRBD1,TRBJ1-3,TGTGCCAGCAGCTCCAAACCCACCAACAGGGGCGGCTCTGGAAACACCATATATTTT,CASSSKPTNRGGSGNTIYF
once,13,TRBV6-5,NA,TRBJ1-4,TGTGCCAGCAGTCGACAGGAGAATGAAAAACTGTTTTTT,CASSRQENEKLFF
NA,22,TRBV19,TRBD1,TRBJ1-2,TGTGCCAGTAGTATAGTAATTTTTCCATGGCGGGACAGGGTAACAATTGACTATGGCTACACCTTC,CASSIVIFPWRDRVTIDYGYTF
NA,14,TRBV29-1,TRBD2,TRBJ2-5,TGCAGCGTTGAAGGCGGGAGGCCCCCCGAGACCCAGTACTTC,CSVEGGRPPETQYF
NA,14,TRBV7-2,NA,TRBJ2-2,TGTGCCAGCAGCTTGTTATCCAGCACCGGGGAGCTGTTTTTT,CASSLLSSTGELFF
NA,14,TRBV9,NA,TRBJ2-1,TGTGCCAGCAGTCCCTCCGCCGAAGGACTAGAGCAGTTCTTC,CASSPSAEGLEQFF
NA,14,TRBV7-9,TRBD1,TRBJ1-1,TGTGCCAGCAGCTATCGGACAGGGCACACTGAAGCTTTCTTT,CASSYRTGHTEAFF
NA,16,TRBV10-3,NA,TRBJ1-2,TGTGCCATCAGTGGCCTTGGACTTTGGCAGGACTATGGCTACACCTTC,CAISGLGLWQDYGYTF
NA,13,TRBV4-1,NA,TRBJ1-3,TGCGCCAGCAGCCACGTAGACAGACACACCATATATTTT,CASSHVDRHTIYF
once,14,TRBV29-1,NA,TRBJ1-5,TGCAGCGTTGCAGGGCCTAATAGCAATCAGCCCCAGCATTTT,CSVAGPNSNQPQHF
once,13,TRBV28,NA,TRBJ2-1,TGTGCCAGCACAACTCTTCCATACAATGAGCAGTTCTTC,CASTTLPYNEQFF
NA,14,TRBV30,TRBD1,TRBJ1-5,TGTGCCTGGGGGACAGGGGGCTATAATCAGCCCCAGCATTTT,CAWGTGGYNQPQHF
NA,15,TRBV6-5,TRBD1,TRBJ1-1,TGTGCCAGCAGTTTCTACGGGACAGGGCCCACTGAAGCTTTCTTT,CASSFYGTGPTEAFF
NA,16,TRBV9,NA,TRBJ2-7,TGTGCCAGCAGCGCCCCGCTGTCGGGATTGGCGAACGAGCAGTACTTC,CASSAPLSGLANEQYF
NA,14,TRBV28,TRBD1,TRBJ2-7,TGTGCCATCGACGTGGGGACAGGGGATTACGAGCAGTACTTC,CAIDVGTGDYEQYF
NA,13,TRBV6-5,NA,TRBJ1-5,TGTGCCAGCCGAACTAGAAGCGGCCAGCCCCAGCATTTT,CASRTRSGQPQHF
NA,15,TRBV7-8,NA,TRBJ2-7,TGTGCCAGCAGCTTGTCGGGCAGGGGTACCTACGAGCAGTACTTC,CASSLSGRGTYEQYF
few,16,TRBV18,TRBD1,TRBJ2-1,TGTGCCAGCTCAACAACCGGGACAGGGGCATACAATGAGCAGTTCTTC,CASSTTGTGAYNEQFF
NA,18,TRBV9,TRBD2,TRBJ2-5,TGTGCCAGCAGCGTAGCTTCCGGGACTAGCGGGAGCGGAGAGACCCAGTACTTC,CASSVASGTSGSGETQYF